This entry lists 15 T cell receptor beta chains sequenced from one sample in a study of post-analysis software for immune sequencing data. Study-wide results and caveats: Included in a set of roughly five TRBV segments more frequent in patients than controls were TRBV5-6, TRBV5-1 and TRBV20-1.

Carried by the TCR beta cDNA libraries were unique molecular identifiers. TCRdb recomputed calls from the PCR reads with MiXCR, one row per CDR3 protein. The sample contains 700,000 to 800,000 distinct CDR3 sequences, approximately 30% of which appear only once. Their specific antigens are unknown. Sequenced input: blood. The receptors derive from a girl aged 5-17 years with multiple sclerosis.

The chain is built from TRBV7-9 and TRBJ1-1, with 7 bases lining up with TRBD1. Per the germline V gene, CDR1 is SEHNR and CDR2 is FQNEAQ (reference sequence). The CDR3 has 17 amino acids. The junction had 8 bases not matched to a gene; V was cut back by 1 base and J by 0 bases. The CDR3 sequence: CASSLGQGVLLNTEAFF. The CDR3 region has the DNA TGTGCCAGCAGCTTAGGTCAGGGGGTACTACTGAACACTGAAGCTTTCTTT. Supplemented by reference TRBV7-9 and TRBJ1-1, the full variable domain reads DTGVSQNPRHKITKRGQNVTFRCDPISEHNRLYWYRQTLGQGPEFLTYFQNEAQLEKSRLLSDRFSAERPKGSFSTLEIQRTEQGDSAMYLCASSLGQGVLLNTEAFFGQGTRLTVV.

This clonotype has a handful of counts. The chain uses TRBV25-1 and TRBJ2-4; no clear D. The CDR3 covers 12 residues. The V gene lost 1 base and the J gene lost 14 bases, with 12 bases spanning the gap. CDR1 MGHDK and CDR2 SYGVNS come from the germline V gene. CDR3 region: CASSEFGSPEYF. In DNA, the CDR3 is TGTGCCAGCAGTGAATTTGGCAGCCCCGAGTACTTC.

This clonotype showed up just once. This may be a read error, as it is one base from a much larger clone. V is TRBV29-1 and J is TRBJ1-4; 11 nucleotides match TRBD1. The germline gives CDR1 SQVTM, CDR2 ANQGSEA. The CDR3 loop spans 16 amino acids. The junction had 7 bases not matched to a gene; V was cut back by 4 bases and J by 3 bases. Here the CDR3 reads CSVGGQGAAANEKLFF. CDR3 nucleotide sequence: TGCAGCGTTGGAGGACAGGGGGCGGCAGCTAATGAAAAACTGTTTTTT.

The rearrangement joins TRBV18 to TRBJ1-4, with 9 bases matching TRBD1. There are 15 residues in the CDR3. The germline V gene encodes CDR1 KGHSH and CDR2 LQKENI. The junction had 3 bases not matched to a gene; V was cut back by 2 bases and J by 5 bases. The CDR3 DNA sequence: TGTGCCAGCTCACCAAGGGACAGGGCGAATGAAAAACTGTTTTTT. Amino acids: CASSPRDRANEKLFF.

This clonotype was seen only once. The chain recombines TRBV28 with TRBJ2-5; D unclear. With the DNA end fitting TRBJ2-4 better, the J assignment may be wrong. CDR3 length equals 15 residues. Per the germline V gene, CDR1 is MDHEN and CDR2 is SYDVKM. CDR3 residues: CASSSEYLAKNIQYF. In DNA form, the CDR3 reads TGTGCCAGCAGCTCGGAATACTTAGCCAAAAACATTCAGTACTTC.

The chain employs TRBV27 and TRBJ1-1; D not resolved. This CDR3 has 16 residues. Germline CDR1 MNHEY, CDR2 SMNVEV (reference sequence). V lost 5 bases and J 0 bases, leaving 16 bases between the germline ends. DNA of the CDR3: TGTGCCAGCAGTCAGGACGGCCCTTTAATGAACACTGAAGCTTTCTTT. The encoded protein is CASSQDGPLMNTEAFF.

This clonotype has just a few counts. The chain is built from TRBV5-1 and TRBJ1-2; 9 positions match TRBD1. Per the germline V gene, CDR1 is SGHRS and CDR2 is YFSETQ. V lost 1 base and J lost 6; bases outside the gene matches: 7. The CDR3 is made up of 15 amino acids. CDR3 nucleotides: TGCGCCAGCAGCTTGTCGGGACAGGGAACGGATGGCTACACCTTC. This translates into CASSLSGQGTDGYTF. Together with reference TRBV5-1 and TRBJ1-2, the CDR3 gives the full variable domain: KAGVTQTPRYLIKTRGQQVTLSCSPISGHRSVSWYQQTPGQGLQFLFEYFSETQRNKGNFPGRFSGRQFSNSRSEMNVSTLELGDSALYLCASSLSGQGTDGYTFGSGTRLTVV.

The genes are TRBV7-8 and TRBJ2-6; no clear D gene. Trimming left V 5 bases short and J 0 bases short, with 11 bases between. The CDR3 length is 16 residues. The germline gives CDR1 SGHVS, CDR2 FQNEAQ. DNA for the CDR3: TGTGCCAGCAGCCATGTCGTAGCCTCTGGGGCCAACGTCCTGACTTTC. Protein product: CASSHVVASGANVLTF.

This sequence joins TRBV7-2 and TRBJ2-7; D not resolved. This CDR3 comprises 14 residues. The ends were cut back, 3 bases at V and 0 bases at J, with 9 bases in the middle. The germline CDR1 and CDR2 sequences are SGHTA and FQGNSA. CDR3 coding DNA: TGTGCCAGCAGCTTTGAGGAACTCTCCTACGAGCAGTACTTC. It translates to CASSFEELSYEQYF.

This sequence joins TRBV2 and TRBJ2-3; TRBD2 is a possible D gene (6 bases). Trimming shortened V by 8 bases and J by 1 base, and 19 bases separated the two germline ends. The CDR3 consists of 16 residues. Germline CDR1 and CDR2: SNHLY and FYNNEI. CDR3 residues: CASPQRRDLGTDTQYF. In DNA, the CDR3 is TGTGCCAGCCCCCAAAGGAGGGACTTGGGCACAGATACGCAGTATTTT.

This rearrangement joins TRBV28 to TRBJ2-1, with 12 bases identical to TRBD2. V was pared by 3 bases and J by 6 bases, with 9 bases of the junction left unmatched. The CDR3 contains 17 residues. Germline CDR1 reads MDHEN; CDR2 reads SYDVKM. The CDR3: CASSFFLETSGSNEQFF. The CDR3 coding sequence is TGTGCCAGCAGTTTTTTTCTGGAGACTAGCGGGAGCAATGAGCAGTTCTTC. Together with reference TRBV28 and TRBJ2-1, the CDR3 gives the full variable domain: DVKVTQSSRYLVKRTGEKVFLECVQDMDHENMFWYRQDPGLGLRLIYFSYDVKMKEKGDIPEGYSVSREKKERFSLILESASTNQTSMYLCASSFFLETSGSNEQFFGPGTRLTVL.

The DNA for the CDR3 is TGCAGCGGGGGGACTAGCGGGAGTCTCTACGAGCAGTACTTC. It codes for CSGGTSGSLYEQYF. The V call is TRBV29-1, the J call TRBJ2-7; the match to TRBD2 covers 14 bases. CDR1 SQVTM and CDR2 ANQGSEA come from the germline V gene. After removal of 7 bases from V and 3 bases from J, the junction contained 5 bases not matched to a gene. CDR3 length equals 14 residues.

This chain links TRBV6-5 with TRBJ1-2; D may be TRBD1 (6 bases). V gave up 7 bases and J gave up 4 bases, with 16 bases separating them. The CDR3 has 14 residues. Germline V lookup: CDR1 MNHEY, CDR2 SVGAGI. The CDR3 loop is CASMSLSGAYGYTF. DNA for the CDR3: TGTGCCAGCATGTCCTTGTCAGGGGCCTATGGCTACACCTTC.

The chain is built from TRBV25-1 and TRBJ2-1; D ambiguous. This CDR3 is built from 15 residues. The V end lost 0 bases, the J end lost 7 bases, and 13 bases lay between the germline ends. CDR1 is MGHDK and CDR2 is SYGVNS in the germline V gene. DNA of the CDR3: TGTGCCAGCAGTGAATATCCTCCTGGGGTAAATGAGCAGTTCTTC. Encoded protein: CASSEYPPGVNEQFF.

The V gene is TRBV10-2, the J gene TRBJ2-6; perhaps TRBD1 as D (6 bases). Germline values: CDR1 WSHSY, CDR2 SAAADI. The CDR3 sequence is 16 residues long. V dropped 10 bases and J dropped 2 bases, with 18 bases sitting between them. CDR3 coding DNA: TGCGCCACGTTAAACAGGGATCTCCCTGGGGCCAACGTCCTGACTTTC. Amino acid sequence: CATLNRDLPGANVLTF.